This record looks at one T cell receptor beta chain sequence and its context. Its antigen remains unidentified. Germline CDR1 and CDR2: SGHRS and YFSETQ. The CDR3 is made up of 15 amino acids. After removal of 2 bases from V and 4 bases from J, the junction contained 8 bases not matched to a gene. The sample's time point: week 35, safety follow-up. Topical imiquimod was applied with each vaccine dose, which held 300 ug of mutant IDH1 20-mer peptide. The table came from immunoSEQ multiplex PCR; TCRdb's copy has only in-frame clones and leaves some out. Of tens of thousands of clones listed, more than 70% are singletons. The data are from a study of a mutant IDH1 vaccine in newly diagnosed glioma. Looking at the study overall: Of treated patients, approximately 62% were men and roughly 40% women, averaging roughly 40 years. Before enrollment, patients got radiotherapy alone, temozolomide alone, or mostly the combination.

The V call is TRBV5-1, the J call TRBJ2-7; TRBD2 agrees at 8 bases. The sequence was collected from a woman aged 40 to 55 with glioma. The starting material was PBMCs, obtained from a glioma patient whose treatment included an IDH1 peptide vaccine. Here the CDR3 reads CASSLLAGTSYEQYF. The CDR3 DNA sequence: TGCGCCAGCAGCTTATTAGCGGGAACATCTTACGAGCAGTACTTC.